This TCR beta chain was sequenced during a study of CD8 T cells in Susac syndrome. The CDR3 has 15 amino acids. Looked up from germline, CDR1 is MNHNS and CDR2 is SASEGT. With 8 bases removed from V and 5 bases from J, the gap between germline ends came to 19 bases. Random-hexamer reverse transcription was applied to roughly 0.5 to 1 ug RNA. Across 54 Vbeta and 13 Jbeta, TCR beta CDR3 was amplified with immunoSEQ multiplex PCR. TCRdb independently ran MiXCR on the immunoSEQ multiplex PCR reads; one entry per CDR3 protein. The sample lists around 160,000 distinct CDR3 sequences, over 85% occurring once. CD8+ and CD4+ T cells circulating in blood were sequenced for TCR beta. Both CD4+ and CD8+ T cells were negatively isolated, and TEMRA cells underwent FACS enrichment.

The sample comprised CD4+ T cells from PBMCs. The chain combines TRBV6-1 with TRBJ1-5; no firm D call. This TCR was sampled from a human donor in good health. The CDR3 loop reads CASSLGSGEYQPQHF. The CDR3 region has the DNA TGTGCCAGCTCGCTAGGTAGCGGTGAATATCAGCCCCAGCATTTT.